This paragraph reports one T cell receptor beta chain. The antigen is undetermined. Germline loops: CDR1 SGHTA, CDR2 FQGNSA. The V and J ends lost 5 bases and 5 bases, in that order; junction bases with no gene match: 6. This CDR3 contains 14 residues. The data are from a study of T-cell memory formation after mild COVID-19. Overall study findings and caveats: Pre-infection memory harbored some responding clones, suggesting cross-reactive memory joined.

Each CDR3 protein gets one entry after TCRdb re-called the 5' RACE reads with MiXCR. The sample gives roughly 410,000 distinct CDR3 sequences, about 24% of which show up once; around 8.7% is in the top ten. The chain employs TRBV7-2 and TRBJ2-5, with 9 bases aligning to TRBD2. Material: PBMCs or a T cell subset sorted from them (not recorded which). The receptor comes from an adult woman who had mild COVID-19 (a few samples of this study predate the infection). Cell type and time point are not known. The CDR3 protein is CASSAGTSRETQYF. CDR3 DNA: TGTGCCAGCAGCGCGGGGACTAGCCGGGAGACCCAGTACTTC. The whole variable domain, remainder taken from reference TRBV7-2 and TRBJ2-5, is GAGVSQSPSNKVTEKGKDVELRCDPISGHTALYWYRQSLGQGLEFLIYFQGNSAPDKSGLPSDRFSAERTGGSVSTLTIQRTQQEDSAVYLCASSAGTSRETQYFGPGTRLLVL.